This record looks at one T cell receptor beta chain sequence and its context. Its antigen is not known. Measured with immunoSEQ multiplex PCR; TCRdb has only the in-frame clones, and not every one. The sample consists of under 90,000 clones, about 90% of them appearing once. This record comes from a study of graft-versus-host responses after intestinal transplantation. As for the study in general: Tacrolimus plus steroids were given to all recipients for roughly three years, preceded by anti-thymocyte globulin induction.

Study-level points and caveats: GvH clones appeared in recipient marrow, some first in ileum or blood.

Trimming at V came to 3 bases and at J to 1 base, leaving 3 bases not matched to a gene. CDR3 length: 14 amino acids. Germline V gene lookup returns CDR1 LGHNT and CDR2 FRNRAP. V is TRBV12-5 and J is TRBJ2-7; 7 nucleotides agree with TRBD1. Sequencing was performed on PBMCs, taken 98 days after intestinal transplantation. The clonotype originates from a human patient who received an intestinal transplant, so some T cells may come from the graft donor. Here the CDR3 reads CASGLGDRSYEQYF. The CDR3 DNA reads as TGTGCTAGTGGTTTAGGGGACAGATCCTACGAGCAGTACTTC.